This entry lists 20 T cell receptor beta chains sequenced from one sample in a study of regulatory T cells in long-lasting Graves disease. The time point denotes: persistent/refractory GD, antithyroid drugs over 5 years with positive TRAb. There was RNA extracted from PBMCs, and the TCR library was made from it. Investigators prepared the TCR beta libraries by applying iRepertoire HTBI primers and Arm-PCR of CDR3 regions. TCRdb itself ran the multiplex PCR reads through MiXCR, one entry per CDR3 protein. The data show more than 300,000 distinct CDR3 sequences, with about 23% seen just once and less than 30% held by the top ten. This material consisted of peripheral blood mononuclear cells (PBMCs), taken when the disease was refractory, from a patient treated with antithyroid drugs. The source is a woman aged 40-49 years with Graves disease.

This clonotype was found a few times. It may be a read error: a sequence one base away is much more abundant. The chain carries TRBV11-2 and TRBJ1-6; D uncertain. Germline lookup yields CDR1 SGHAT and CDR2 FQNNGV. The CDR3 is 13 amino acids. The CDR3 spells CASSLVERAPPHF. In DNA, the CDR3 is TGTGCCAGCAGCTTAGTTGAGAGAGCACCCCCCCACTTT.

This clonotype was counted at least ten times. The CDR3 DNA follows: TGTGCCAGCAGTTTGGAAAGCGGGAGGTCTGCCAAAAACATTCAGTACTTC. Encoded protein: CASSLESGRSAKNIQYF. This chain uses TRBV28 with TRBJ2-4; 9 positions agree with TRBD2. The CDR3 has 17 amino acids. V shed 3 bases, J shed 1 base, and the junction held 7 bases outside the gene matches. Germline CDR1 MDHEN, CDR2 SYDVKM.

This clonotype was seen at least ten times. The CDR3, as DNA: TGTGCCAGCAGCCCAGACACATATGGCTACACCTTC. It is translated as CASSPDTYGYTF. V is TRBV28 and J is TRBJ1-2; D unresolved. V lost 6 bases, J lost 5 bases, and 10 bases lay in between. The CDR3 spans 12 residues. Germline CDR1 reads MDHEN; CDR2 reads SYDVKM.

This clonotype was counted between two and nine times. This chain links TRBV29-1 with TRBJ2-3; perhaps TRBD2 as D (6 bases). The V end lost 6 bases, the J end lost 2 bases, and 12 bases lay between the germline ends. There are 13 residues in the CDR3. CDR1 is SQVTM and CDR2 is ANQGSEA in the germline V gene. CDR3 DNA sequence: TGCAGCGTATTGCGGGGCAACACAGATACGCAGTATTTT. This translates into CSVLRGNTDTQYF.

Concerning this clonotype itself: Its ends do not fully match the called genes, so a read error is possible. CDR3 amino acids: CANSPGPNGETQYF. CDR3 nucleotide sequence: TGTGCCAACAGCCCTGGACCCAACGGAGAGACCCAGTACTTC. The rearrangement uses TRBV5-6 and TRBJ2-5; D is undetermined. Germline V gene sequence: CDR1 SGHDT, CDR2 YYEEEE. This CDR3 has 14 amino acids. Variable domain in full (rest from reference TRBV5-6 and TRBJ2-5): DAGVTQSPTHLIKTRGQQVTLRCSPKSGHDTVSWYQQALGQGPQFIFQYYEEEERQRGNFPDRFSGHQFPNYSSELNVNALLLGDSALYLCANSPGPNGETQYFGPGTRLLVL.

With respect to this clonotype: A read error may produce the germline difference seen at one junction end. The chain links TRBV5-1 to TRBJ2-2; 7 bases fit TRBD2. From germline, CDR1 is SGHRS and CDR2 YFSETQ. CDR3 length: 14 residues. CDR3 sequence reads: CASSIGTNTGELFF. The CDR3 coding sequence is TGCGCCAGCAGCATCGGGACTAACACCGGGGAGCTGTTTTTC. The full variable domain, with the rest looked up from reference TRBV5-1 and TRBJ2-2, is KAGVTQTPRYLIKTRGQQVTLSCSPISGHRSVSWYQQTPGQGLQFLFEYFSETQRNKGNFPGRFSGRQFSNSRSEMNVSTLELGDSALYLCASSIGTNTGELFFGEGSRLTVL.

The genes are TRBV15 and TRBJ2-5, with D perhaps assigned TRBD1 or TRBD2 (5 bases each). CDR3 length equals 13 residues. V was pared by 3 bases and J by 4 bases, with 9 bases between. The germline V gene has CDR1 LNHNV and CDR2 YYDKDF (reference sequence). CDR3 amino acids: CATSRLGTETQYF. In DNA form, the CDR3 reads TGTGCCACCAGCAGGCTGGGGACAGAGACCCAGTACTTC.

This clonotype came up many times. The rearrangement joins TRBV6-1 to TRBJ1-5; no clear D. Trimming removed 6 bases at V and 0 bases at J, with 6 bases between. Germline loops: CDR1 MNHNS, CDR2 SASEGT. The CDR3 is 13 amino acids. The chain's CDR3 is CASRSDSNQPQHF. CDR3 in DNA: TGTGCCAGCAGAAGTGATAGCAATCAGCCCCAGCATTTT.

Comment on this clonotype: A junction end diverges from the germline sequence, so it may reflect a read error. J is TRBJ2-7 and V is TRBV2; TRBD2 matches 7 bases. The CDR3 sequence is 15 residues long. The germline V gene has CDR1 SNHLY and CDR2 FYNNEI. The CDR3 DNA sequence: TGCGCCAGCAGCGATGGGGCTAGCGGTCGCTACGAGCAGTACTTC. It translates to CASSDGASGRYEQYF.

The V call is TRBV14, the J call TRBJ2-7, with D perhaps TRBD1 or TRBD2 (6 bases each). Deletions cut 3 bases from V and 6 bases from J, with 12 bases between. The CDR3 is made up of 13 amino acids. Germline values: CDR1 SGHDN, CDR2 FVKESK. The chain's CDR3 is CASSHSGAVEQYF. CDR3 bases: TGTGCCAGCAGCCATTCGGGGGCAGTCGAGCAGTACTTC.

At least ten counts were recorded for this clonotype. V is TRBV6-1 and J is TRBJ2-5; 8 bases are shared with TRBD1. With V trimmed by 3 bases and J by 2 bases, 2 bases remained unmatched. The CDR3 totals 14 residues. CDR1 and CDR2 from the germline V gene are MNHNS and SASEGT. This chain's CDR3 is CASSDGTGQETQYF. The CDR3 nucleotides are TGTGCCAGCAGTGACGGGACAGGACAAGAGACCCAGTACTTC.

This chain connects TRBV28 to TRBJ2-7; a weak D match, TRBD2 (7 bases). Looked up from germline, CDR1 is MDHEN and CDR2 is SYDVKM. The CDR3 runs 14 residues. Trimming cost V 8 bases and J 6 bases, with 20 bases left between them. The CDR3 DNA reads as TGTGCCAGCTCCCCTCTGGGGGGGGGGCTCGAGCAGTACTTC. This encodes CASSPLGGGLEQYF.

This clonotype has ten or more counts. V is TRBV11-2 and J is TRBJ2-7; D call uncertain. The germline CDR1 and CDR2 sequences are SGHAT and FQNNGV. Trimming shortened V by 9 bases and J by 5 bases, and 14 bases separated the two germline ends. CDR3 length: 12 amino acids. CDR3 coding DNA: TGTGCCAGTCGGACCGTCCTACACGAGCAGTACTTC. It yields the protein CASRTVLHEQYF.

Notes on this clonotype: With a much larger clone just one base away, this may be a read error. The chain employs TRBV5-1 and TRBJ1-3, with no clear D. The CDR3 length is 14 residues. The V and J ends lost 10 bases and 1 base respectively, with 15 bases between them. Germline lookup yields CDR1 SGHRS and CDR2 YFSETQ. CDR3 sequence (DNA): TGCGCCGGCGGAGATCCAGGTTCTGGAAACACCATATATTTT. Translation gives CAGGDPGSGNTIYF.

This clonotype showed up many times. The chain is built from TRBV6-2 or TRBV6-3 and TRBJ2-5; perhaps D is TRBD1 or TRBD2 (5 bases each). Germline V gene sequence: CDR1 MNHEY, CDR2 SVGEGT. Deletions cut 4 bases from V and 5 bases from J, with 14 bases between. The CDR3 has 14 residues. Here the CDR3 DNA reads TGTGCCAGCAGTTTTTCGGGACCTGGGGAGACCCAGTACTTC. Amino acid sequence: CASSFSGPGETQYF.

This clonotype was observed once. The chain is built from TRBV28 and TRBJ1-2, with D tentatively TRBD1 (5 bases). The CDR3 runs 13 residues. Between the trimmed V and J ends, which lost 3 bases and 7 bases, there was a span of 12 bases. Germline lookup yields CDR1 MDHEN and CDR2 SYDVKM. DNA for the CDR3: TGTGCCAGCAGTTTCCGGGGGTACGGTGGCTACACCTTC. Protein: CASSFRGYGGYTF.

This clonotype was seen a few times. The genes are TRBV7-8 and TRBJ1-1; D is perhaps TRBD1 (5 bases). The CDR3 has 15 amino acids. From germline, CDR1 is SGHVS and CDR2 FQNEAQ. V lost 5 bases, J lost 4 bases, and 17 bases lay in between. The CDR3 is CASSPKRVGGTEAFF. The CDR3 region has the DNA TGTGCCAGCAGCCCCAAGAGGGTCGGGGGCACTGAAGCTTTCTTT.

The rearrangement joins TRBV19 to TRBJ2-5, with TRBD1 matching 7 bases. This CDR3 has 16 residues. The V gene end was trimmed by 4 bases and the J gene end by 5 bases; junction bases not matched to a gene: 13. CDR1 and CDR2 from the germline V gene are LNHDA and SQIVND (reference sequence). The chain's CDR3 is CASSRGQILGTETQYF. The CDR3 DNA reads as TGTGCCAGTAGTAGGGGACAGATACTAGGGACGGAGACCCAGTACTTC.

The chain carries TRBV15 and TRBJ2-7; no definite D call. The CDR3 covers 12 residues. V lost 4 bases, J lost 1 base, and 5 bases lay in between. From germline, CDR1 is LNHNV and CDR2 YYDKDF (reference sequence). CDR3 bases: TGTGCCACCAGCAAGGGATCCTACGAGCAGTACTTC. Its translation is CATSKGSYEQYF.

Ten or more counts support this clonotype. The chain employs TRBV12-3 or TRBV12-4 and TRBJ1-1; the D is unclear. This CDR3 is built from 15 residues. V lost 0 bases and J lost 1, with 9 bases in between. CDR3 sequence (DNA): TGTGCCAGCAGTTTAGCGGAGTCCACGAACACTGAAGCTTTCTTT. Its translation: CASSLAESTNTEAFF.